The rows below give T cell receptor beta chains drawn from one sample of a study of blood T cells in healthy people across ages. Via MiXCR, TCRdb re-called the 5' RACE reads, giving one row per CDR3 protein. The sample lists some 1,500,000 distinct CDR3 sequences; less than 45% were seen once. The sample consisted of blood. The origin of the receptors is a woman between 18 and 29 years old in good health. The CDR3 runs from the conserved cysteine through the conserved F or W. A row's size may be missing; if present it is once, few, many or a size class.

CASSYRYGHEQYF,-,TRBJ2-5,TRBV6-5
CASSSLGAGYNEQYF,few,-,TRBV7-9
CSVVGPRNTGELFF,-,TRBJ2-2,TRBV29-1
CSAEDRATYEQYF,-,TRBJ2-7,TRBV29-1
CASSEVSQGGSSYNEQYF,-,-,TRBV25-1
CASSEGLAQNFQETQYF,few,TRBJ2-5,TRBV9
CASSDRTGSDEQYF,-,TRBJ2-7,TRBV5-1
CSVRSSTRYF,many,TRBJ2-5,TRBV29-1
CASSYSDGTATYEQYF,-,TRBJ2-7,TRBV6-5
CASSFVGSGNQPQHF,-,TRBJ1-5,TRBV12-3/TRBV12-4
CASSLVQTDEQYF,-,TRBJ2-7,TRBV7-9
CASSSVVGRDEQYF,-,TRBJ2-7,TRBV12-3/TRBV12-4
CASSLDSGMGTDTQYF,-,TRBJ2-3,TRBV5-1
CASSLNRPGLYEQFF,-,TRBJ2-1,TRBV5-1
CASSSRDRSTDTQYF,many,TRBJ2-3,TRBV7-9
CASSPMTGGFYNEQYF,few,-,TRBV5-6
CAIRTTASYNEQYF,-,-,TRBV10-3
CASSQGDRAYNEQFF,few,TRBJ2-1,TRBV4-1
CASSYDSGGAYNEQYF,-,TRBJ2-5,TRBV6-5
CASSLAASGRLQETQYF,few,TRBJ2-5,TRBV7-2
CASREVGVGNTIYF,-,TRBJ1-3,TRBV6-1
CASSLSDPGELFF,-,TRBJ2-2,TRBV5-1
CASSVASGGAENEQFF,few,TRBJ2-1,TRBV9
CSGGELYEQYF,-,TRBJ2-7,TRBV29-1
CSVEQGDEQYF,few,TRBJ2-7,TRBV29-1
CSARAYSRPDTQYF,few,TRBJ2-3,TRBV20-1
CASSYQGSGNTIYF,few,TRBJ1-3,TRBV5-1
CSARVQRETEQFF,-,TRBJ2-1,TRBV20-1
CASRGSGEAFF,-,TRBJ1-1,TRBV2
CASSPRDMRSGELFF,-,TRBJ2-2,TRBV3-1
CASSFDGNYGYTF,-,TRBJ1-2,TRBV5-1
CASSAVGAGVADTQYF,many,TRBJ2-3,TRBV9
CASSFSGLGSYEQYF,-,TRBJ2-7,TRBV13